The rows below give T cell receptor beta chains drawn from one sample of a study of cytomegalovirus exposure and HLA in healthy donors. The protocol was immunoSEQ multiplex PCR, while the TCRdb copy is restricted to in-frame clones and leaves out a portion. The sample lists 100,000 to 150,000 clones, roughly 73% occurring once. Sequenced material: PBMCs. The receptors were gathered from a man in his sixties in good health and CMV-seropositive. The CDR3 runs from the conserved cysteine through the conserved F or W. Fields, in order: clone size, V gene, D gene, J gene, CDR3 protein, CDR3 DNA. D genes are given only for firm matches. Some rows have no size entry. The others give once, few or many, or a class for an expanded clone.

few	TRBV18	TRBD1	TRBJ1-1	CASSYGTGEEAFF	TGTGCCAGCTCCTACGGGACAGGGGAAGAGGCTTTCTTT
.	TRBV2	.	TRBJ1-1	CASSDLGARTAFF	TGTGCCAGCAGTGACCTAGGGGCGAGAACGGCTTTCTTT
.	TRBV4-2	.	TRBJ2-3	CASSQAGHTDTQYF	TGTGCCAGCAGCCAAGCAGGCCACACAGATACGCAGTATTTT
.	TRBV5-4	.	TRBJ1-1	CASSLTSGNPEAFF	TGTGCCAGCAGCCTAACCTCAGGAAACCCTGAAGCTTTCTTT
few	TRBV2	.	TRBJ2-1	CASSENTYNEQFF	TGTGCCAGCAGTGAAAACACCTACAATGAGCAGTTCTTC
.	TRBV6-5	TRBD1	TRBJ2-7	CASSYSGDREQYF	TGTGCCAGCAGTTACTCGGGGGACAGAGAGCAGTACTTC
.	TRBV7-8	TRBD1	TRBJ1-1	CASSIEGAYTEAFF	TGTGCCAGCAGCATAGAGGGGGCGTACACTGAAGCTTTCTTT
.	TRBV2	.	TRBJ2-7	CASGLAVDGEQYF	TGTGCCAGCGGTCTGGCGGTGGATGGCGAGCAGTACTTC
once	TRBV4-2	TRBD1	TRBJ2-2	CASSQNRGFGELFF	TGTGCCAGCAGCCAGAACAGGGGATTCGGGGAGCTGTTTTTT
.	TRBV19	TRBD2	TRBJ2-2	CASSIGTSATGELFF	TGTGCCAGTAGTATTGGGACTAGCGCCACCGGGGAGCTGTTTTTT
.	TRBV28	.	TRBJ2-5	CASSLTVGGGETQYF	TGTGCCAGCAGCCTCACAGTTGGGGGCGGAGAGACCCAGTACTTC
once	TRBV4-2	TRBD2	TRBJ2-5	CASSQDLASGASQETQYF	TGTGCCAGCAGCCAAGATCTGGCTAGCGGGGCGAGCCAAGAGACCCAGTACTTC
few	TRBV5-1	.	TRBJ2-1	CASSPRPGTGNVGQFF	TGCGCCAGCAGCCCGAGGCCCGGGACTGGGAATGTGGGGCAGTTCTTC
.	TRBV28	.	TRBJ1-1	CASSLFTQVSGTEAFF	TGTGCCAGCAGTTTATTCACCCAGGTCAGCGGCACTGAAGCTTTCTTT
.	TRBV9	TRBD2	TRBJ2-3	CASSLMGGMSTDTQYF	TGTGCCAGCAGCCTAATGGGAGGGATGAGCACAGATACGCAGTATTTT
.	TRBV30	TRBD1	TRBJ2-7	CAWSPPRDSRSYEQYF	TGTGCCTGGAGTCCGCCCCGGGACAGCCGATCCTACGAGCAGTACTTC
.	TRBV5-1	TRBD1	TRBJ1-4	CASSLLTGVENEKLFF	TGCGCCAGCAGCTTGTTAACAGGGGTCGAGAATGAAAAACTGTTTTTT
few	TRBV5-6	.	TRBJ2-1	CASSRARGEVSGSYNEQFF	TGTGCCAGCAGCCGGGCCCGCGGGGAGGTATCCGGCTCATACAATGAGCAGTTCTTC
.	TRBV7-3	.	TRBJ1-2	CASSPDRNYGYTF	TGTGCCAGCAGTCCTGACAGGAACTATGGCTACACCTTC
.	TRBV6-5	TRBD1	TRBJ2-7	CASSPPLGQIYEQYF	TGTGCCAGCAGTCCCCCTTTGGGACAGATCTACGAGCAGTACTTC
.	TRBV6-5	TRBD1	TRBJ1-2	CASSYSQGRVGYTF	TGTGCCAGCAGTTACTCACAGGGGCGTGTTGGCTACACCTTC
.	TRBV7-2	.	TRBJ2-5	CASSGGGGVQETQYF	TGTGCCAGCAGCGGAGGGGGGGGTGTGCAAGAGACCCAGTACTTC
.	TRBV5-1	TRBD1	TRBJ2-2	CASAYTGGNTGELFF	TGCGCCAGCGCCTATACAGGGGGCAACACCGGGGAGCTGTTTTTT
.	TRBV19	.	TRBJ1-2	CASSLQSYGYTF	TGTGCCAGTAGTTTACAGAGCTATGGCTACACCTTC
.	TRBV29-1	TRBD1	TRBJ2-1	CSVGTGGGDEQFF	TGCAGCGTTGGCACAGGGGGCGGCGATGAGCAGTTCTTC
.	TRBV4-1	TRBD1	TRBJ1-2	CASSRTHLQGKHNYGYTF	TGCGCCAGCAGCCGGACCCACCTACAGGGGAAACATAACTATGGCTACACCTTC
.	TRBV6-5	TRBD2	TRBJ2-1	CASSTLAGGPDEQFF	TGTGCCAGCAGTACACTAGCGGGGGGGCCGGATGAGCAGTTCTTC
.	TRBV19	TRBD1	TRBJ1-6	CASSIGQGGSYNSPLHF	TGTGCCAGTAGTATTGGACAGGGTGGATCCTATAATTCACCCCTCCACTTT
.	TRBV19	TRBD2	TRBJ2-2	CASSTSGTRTGELFF	TGTGCCAGTAGTACATCCGGGACTAGGACCGGGGAGCTGTTTTTT
few	TRBV7-2	TRBD1	TRBJ2-5	CASSVQQGAVETQYF	TGTGCCAGCAGCGTCCAACAGGGGGCTGTGGAGACCCAGTACTTC
once	TRBV2	.	TRBJ1-1	CASSEGGNTEAFF	TGTGCCAGCAGTGAGGGGGGAAACACTGAAGCTTTCTTT
.	TRBV30	.	TRBJ1-6	CAWLSSSYNSPLHF	TGTGCCTGGTTGAGCTCCTCCTATAATTCACCCCTCCACTTT
.	TRBV5-4	TRBD2	TRBJ2-7	CASSQKRGGVNEQYF	TGTGCCAGCAGCCAAAAGCGGGGGGGCGTTAACGAGCAGTACTTC
.	TRBV6-6	.	TRBJ1-1	CASSYGHGNTEAFF	TGTGCCAGCAGTTACGGGCACGGTAACACTGAAGCTTTCTTT
.	TRBV19	.	TRBJ2-5	CASSIGATQETQYF	TGTGCCAGTAGTATAGGGGCGACCCAAGAGACCCAGTACTTC
.	TRBV5-1	.	TRBJ2-2	CASSLVRVVYGELFF	TGCGCCAGCAGCTTGGTCAGGGTAGTTTACGGGGAGCTGTTTTTT
.	TRBV5-5	.	TRBJ2-5	CASSAGSRETQYF	TGTGCCAGCAGCGCCGGGAGTCGAGAGACCCAGTACTTC
.	TRBV6-1	.	TRBJ1-2	CASSEARAGYTF	TGTGCCAGCAGTGAAGCAAGAGCTGGCTACACCTTC
.	TRBV5-1	.	TRBJ2-3	CASSPAGRTDTQYF	TGCGCCAGCAGCCCCGCGGGCCGCACAGATACGCAGTATTTT
few	TRBV5-6	.	TRBJ1-5	CASSSPGTRNQPQHF	TGTGCCAGCAGCTCTCCCGGGACTCGCAATCAGCCCCAGCATTTT
.	TRBV5-1	TRBD1	TRBJ2-5	CASSLDDRTGRETQYF	TGCGCCAGCAGCTTGGATGACAGGACAGGGAGGGAGACCCAGTACTTC
.	TRBV30	TRBD1	TRBJ1-2	CAWSGNRGGYGYTF	TGTGCCTGGAGTGGGAACAGGGGGGGCTATGGCTACACCTTC
.	TRBV6-1	.	TRBJ1-3	CATRVSGAGNTIYF	TGTGCCACTCGAGTTTCAGGGGCAGGAAACACCATATATTTT
.	TRBV7-3	TRBD2	TRBJ2-1	CASSLGLAGASSYNEQFF	TGTGCCAGCAGCTTAGGACTAGCGGGGGCCAGCTCCTACAATGAGCAGTTCTTC
.	TRBV6-5	.	TRBJ2-5	CASSYELAQETQYF	TGTGCCAGCAGTTACGAACTAGCCCAAGAGACCCAGTACTTC
.	TRBV7-9	.	TRBJ1-6	CASSFEEPLHF	TGTGCCAGCAGCTTTGAGGAACCCCTCCACTTT
.	TRBV28	.	TRBJ2-5	CASSRWLESQYF	TGTGCCAGCTCACGGTGGTTGGAGTCCCAGTACTTC
.	TRBV5-5	TRBD1	TRBJ1-2	CASSLEKGGAGYGYTF	TGTGCCAGCAGCTTGGAGAAAGGGGGCGCGGGATATGGCTACACCTTC
.	TRBV6-5	.	TRBJ1-1	CASGRGALNTEAFF	TGTGCCAGCGGCCGAGGAGCCCTGAACACTGAAGCTTTCTTT